These 16 T cell receptor beta chains share one sample of origin, sequenced in a study of cytomegalovirus exposure and HLA in healthy donors. The PCR ran on 60 Vbeta and 13 Jbeta primers. Produced via immunoSEQ multiplex PCR; TCRdb's table is partial and in-frame only. The sample records under 150,000 clones, 65% to 85% being singletons. The sequenced sample was PBMCs. All receptors come from a woman between 35 and 50 years old in good health and CMV-seronegative.

This chain links TRBV13 with TRBJ1-6, with D uncertain. The CDR3 spans 15 residues. Germline V CDR1 and CDR2: PRHDT, FYEKMQ (reference sequence). Trimming cost V 4 bases and J 6 bases, with 13 bases left between them. In DNA, the CDR3 is TGTGCCAGCAGCTCGAGCGCAAGCTTTAATTCACCCCTCCACTTT. Amino acids: CASSSSASFNSPLHF.

This clone was picked up one time. The chain links TRBV2 to TRBJ2-5, with D possibly TRBD1 on 6 matching bases. The DNA end lines up better with TRBJ2-7; the J call may be wrong. The CDR3 has 12 residues. In germline, CDR1 is SNHLY, CDR2 FYNNEI. The CDR3 DNA reads TGTGCCAGCAGAGAGGGGGCCTACGAGCAGTACTTC. The encoded protein is CASREGAYEQYF.

The chain couples TRBV28 to TRBJ2-7; D unclear. Germline V gene lookup returns CDR1 MDHEN and CDR2 SYDVKM. With 4 bases removed from V and 2 bases from J, the gap between germline ends came to 12 bases. This CDR3 spans 14 amino acids. In DNA form, the CDR3 reads TGTGCCAGCAGTTCCCCACTGAGGACCTACGAGCAGTACTTC. This sequence encodes CASSSPLRTYEQYF. The full variable domain, its missing parts supplied by reference TRBV28 and TRBJ2-7, is DVKVTQSSRYLVKRTGEKVFLECVQDMDHENMFWYRQDPGLGLRLIYFSYDVKMKEKGDIPEGYSVSREKKERFSLILESASTNQTSMYLCASSSPLRTYEQYFGPGTRLTVT.

This clone was picked up a small number of times. Other DNA sequences from this sample encode an identical CDR3 as well. The gene calls are TRBV5-1 and TRBJ1-1, with 8 bases that match TRBD1. V was pared by 4 bases and J by 7 bases, with 6 bases of the junction left unmatched. The CDR3 consists of 13 residues. Per the germline V gene, CDR1 is SGHRS and CDR2 is YFSETQ. For the CDR3, the DNA is TGCGCCAGCAGCAAGGAGACAGGGGTTGAAGCTTTCTTT. Protein: CASSKETGVEAFF.

This clone was counted between two and nine times. V and J are TRBV9 and TRBJ2-3, with 10 bases fitting TRBD2. Trimming at V came to 0 bases and at J to 1 base, leaving 11 bases not matched to a gene. This CDR3 contains 19 residues. The germline V gene has CDR1 SGDLS and CDR2 YYNGEE. The CDR3: CASSVGGAGGPRGTDTQYF. The CDR3 nucleotides read TGTGCCAGCAGCGTAGGTGGAGCGGGGGGGCCTAGGGGCACAGATACGCAGTATTTT.

The CDR3 DNA is TGTGCCAGTAGTTTACAGGGGTGGGCGAACACTGAAGCTTTCTTT. Amino acid sequence: CASSLQGWANTEAFF. The chain combines TRBV19 with TRBJ1-1; 7 nucleotides align to TRBD1. Germline values: CDR1 LNHDA, CDR2 SQIVND (reference sequence). CDR3 size: 15 residues. V trimming: 5 bases; J trimming: 1 base; junction bases outside the gene matches: 7.

The chain uses TRBV5-4 and TRBJ2-7, with TRBD2 identical over 8 bases. Germline V gene data show CDR1 as SGHNT and CDR2 as YYREEE (reference sequence). The CDR3 is 15 amino acids. V was pared by 5 bases and J by 3 bases, with 10 bases of the junction left unmatched. The CDR3 here is CASSSAGLGYYEQYF. CDR3 coding DNA: TGTGCCAGCAGTTCAGCGGGACTAGGGTACTACGAGCAGTACTTC.

The chain has TRBV6-5 and TRBJ2-3; D is ambiguous. V gave up 1 base and J gave up 5 bases, with 10 bases separating them. CDR3 length: 14 amino acids. Germline-derived CDR1 and CDR2 are MNHEY and SVGAGI. CDR3 sequence: CASSYFGVRDTQYF. CDR3 nucleotides: TGTGCCAGCAGTTACTTCGGTGTTAGAGATACGCAGTATTTT.

V is TRBV2 and J is TRBJ2-4, with 10 positions matching TRBD2. The CDR3 sequence is 15 residues long. Germline V CDR1 and CDR2: SNHLY, FYNNEI. The ends lost 2 bases at V and 6 bases at J; junction bases unmatched: 4. The CDR3 here is CASSEREREGNIQYF. The CDR3, as DNA: TGTGCCAGCAGTGAACGGGAGCGGGAGGGAAACATTCAGTACTTC.

The chain has TRBV28 and TRBJ2-7; TRBD2 aligns across 10 bases. The CDR3 length is 15 residues. The germline gives CDR1 MDHEN, CDR2 SYDVKM. V lost 2 bases, J lost 3 bases, and 4 bases stayed unmatched. CDR3 loop: CASSLVLAGDYEQYF. The CDR3 nucleotides are TGTGCCAGCAGTTTAGTCCTAGCGGGAGACTACGAGCAGTACTTC. Drawing the rest from reference TRBV28 and TRBJ2-7, the complete variable domain is DVKVTQSSRYLVKRTGEKVFLECVQDMDHENMFWYRQDPGLGLRLIYFSYDVKMKEKGDIPEGYSVSREKKERFSLILESASTNQTSMYLCASSLVLAGDYEQYFGPGTRLTVT.

CDR3: CASSLDRAYEQYF. The CDR3 coding sequence is TGTGCCAGCAGCCTGGACAGGGCCTACGAGCAGTACTTC. The chain couples TRBV11-2 to TRBJ2-7, with 8 bases lining up with TRBD1. The V gene's germline CDR1 is SGHAT and CDR2 FQNNGV. The CDR3 has 13 amino acids. With 5 bases clipped from V and 2 bases from J, the junction kept 2 bases outside the gene matches. Full variable domain (rest looked up from reference TRBV11-2 and TRBJ2-7): EAGVAQSPRYKIIEKRQSVAFWCNPISGHATLYWYQQILGQGPKLLIQFQNNGVVDDSQLPKDRFSAERLKGVDSTLKIQPAKLEDSAVYLCASSLDRAYEQYFGPGTRLTVT.

This chain links TRBV28 with TRBJ2-1, with TRBD2 as a possible D gene (5 bases). The CDR3 length is 16 residues. Germline lookup yields CDR1 MDHEN and CDR2 SYDVKM. V lost 6 bases, J lost 4 bases, and 19 bases lay in between. CDR3 coding DNA: TGTGCCAGCAGCACCCCACTAGAGAGGTTTTACAATGAGCAGTTCTTC. It translates to CASSTPLERFYNEQFF.

V usage is TRBV7-9 and J usage is TRBJ2-7; D is undetermined. Germline V gene data show CDR1 as SEHNR and CDR2 as FQNEAQ (reference sequence). This CDR3 spans 13 amino acids. V lost 2 bases, J lost 4 bases, and 9 bases lay in between. CDR3 amino acids: CASSLSSTYEQYF. The DNA of the CDR3 is TGTGCCAGCAGCTTATCCTCGACTTACGAGCAGTACTTC.

Only one count was recorded for this clone. The chain links TRBV7-6 to TRBJ2-5; 8 positions agree with TRBD2. Per germline, CDR1 SGHVS and CDR2 FNYEAQ. This CDR3 region has 16 residues. With 7 bases clipped from V and 5 bases from J, the junction kept 15 bases outside the gene matches. The CDR3 bases are TGTGCCAGCACCCTACCCCCACTAGCGGTCATTGAGACCCAGTACTTC. Translating it yields CASTLPPLAVIETQYF.

The rearrangement joins TRBV15 to TRBJ1-1; D gene uncertain. This CDR3 is 14 amino acids long. Looked up from germline, CDR1 is LNHNV and CDR2 is YYDKDF (reference sequence). V shed 4 bases and J shed 0 bases, with 9 bases lying between them. The CDR3 DNA follows: TGTGCCACCAGCACGACACTTATGAACACTGAAGCTTTCTTT. The encoded protein is CATSTTLMNTEAFF.

This clone has a handful of counts. CDR3 sequence: CASSLVGGGSEQYF. DNA of the CDR3: TGTGCCAGCAGCTTAGTAGGGGGGGGGAGCGAGCAGTACTTC. This sequence joins TRBV7-6 and TRBJ2-7; possibly TRBD2 for D (7 bases). Germline lookup yields CDR1 SGHVS and CDR2 FNYEAQ. The CDR3 is made up of 14 amino acids. Trimming removed 1 base at V and 6 bases at J, with 13 bases between.